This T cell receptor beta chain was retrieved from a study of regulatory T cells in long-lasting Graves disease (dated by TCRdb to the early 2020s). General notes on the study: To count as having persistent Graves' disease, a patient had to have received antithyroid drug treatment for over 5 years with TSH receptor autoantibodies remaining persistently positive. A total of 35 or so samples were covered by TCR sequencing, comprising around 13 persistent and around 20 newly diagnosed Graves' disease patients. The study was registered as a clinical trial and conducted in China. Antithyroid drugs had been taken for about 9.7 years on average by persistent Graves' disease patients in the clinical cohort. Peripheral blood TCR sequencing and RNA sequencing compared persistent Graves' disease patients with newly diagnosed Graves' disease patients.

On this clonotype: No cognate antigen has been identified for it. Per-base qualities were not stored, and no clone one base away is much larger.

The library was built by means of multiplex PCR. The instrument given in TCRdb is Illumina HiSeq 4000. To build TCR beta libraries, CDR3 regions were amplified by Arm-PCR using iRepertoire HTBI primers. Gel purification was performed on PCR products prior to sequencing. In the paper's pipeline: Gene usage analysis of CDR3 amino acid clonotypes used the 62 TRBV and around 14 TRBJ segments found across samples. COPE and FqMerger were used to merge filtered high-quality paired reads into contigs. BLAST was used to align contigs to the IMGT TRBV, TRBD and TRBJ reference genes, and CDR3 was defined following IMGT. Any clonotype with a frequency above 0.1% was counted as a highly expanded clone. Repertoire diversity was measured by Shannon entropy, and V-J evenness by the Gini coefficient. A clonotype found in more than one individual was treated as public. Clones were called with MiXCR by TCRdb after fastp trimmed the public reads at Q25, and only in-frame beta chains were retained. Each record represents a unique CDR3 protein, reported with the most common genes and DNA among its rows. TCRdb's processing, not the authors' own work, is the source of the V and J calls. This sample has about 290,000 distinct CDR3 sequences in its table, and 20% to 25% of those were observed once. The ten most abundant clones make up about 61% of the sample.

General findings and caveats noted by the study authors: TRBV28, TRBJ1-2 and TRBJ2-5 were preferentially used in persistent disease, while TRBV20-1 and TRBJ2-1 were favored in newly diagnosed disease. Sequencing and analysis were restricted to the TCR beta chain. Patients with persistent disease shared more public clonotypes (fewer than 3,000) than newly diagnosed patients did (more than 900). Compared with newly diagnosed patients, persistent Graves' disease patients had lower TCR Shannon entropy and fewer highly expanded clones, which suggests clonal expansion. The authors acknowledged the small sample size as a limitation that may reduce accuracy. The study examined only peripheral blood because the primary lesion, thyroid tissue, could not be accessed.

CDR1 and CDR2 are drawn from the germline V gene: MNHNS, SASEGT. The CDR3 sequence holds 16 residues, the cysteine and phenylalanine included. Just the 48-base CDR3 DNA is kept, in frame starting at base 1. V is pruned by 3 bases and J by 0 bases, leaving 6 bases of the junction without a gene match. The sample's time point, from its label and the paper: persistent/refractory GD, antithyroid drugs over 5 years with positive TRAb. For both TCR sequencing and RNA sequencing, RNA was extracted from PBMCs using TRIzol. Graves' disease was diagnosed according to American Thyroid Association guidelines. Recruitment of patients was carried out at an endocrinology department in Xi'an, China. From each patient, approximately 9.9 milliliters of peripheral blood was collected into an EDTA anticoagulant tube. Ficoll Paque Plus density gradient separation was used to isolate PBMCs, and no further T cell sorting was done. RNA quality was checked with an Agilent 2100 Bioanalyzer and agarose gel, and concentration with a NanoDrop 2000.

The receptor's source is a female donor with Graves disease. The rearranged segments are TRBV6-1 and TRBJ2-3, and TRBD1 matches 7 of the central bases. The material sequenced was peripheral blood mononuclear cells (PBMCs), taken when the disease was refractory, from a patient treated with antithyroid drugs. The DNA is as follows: TGTGCCAGCAGTGACCGGACAGGTCCAAGCACAGATACGCAGTATTTT. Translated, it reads CASSDRTGPSTDTQYF.